These T cell receptor beta chains were read from a single sample in a study of CD8+ T cells in alopecia areata. Measured with immunoSEQ multiplex PCR; TCRdb has only the in-frame clones, and not every one. The profile shows 200,000 to 250,000 clones, around 62% of them singletons. The specimen comprised CD4+ T cells sorted from blood, sampled at week 0. The source is a human donor with alopecia areata. Each CDR3 is given with its conserved first and last residue. D genes are given only for firm matches. Clone size is stated in some rows and not others, as once, few, many or a class when expanded.

>TRBJ2-3|TRBV14|-|-
TGTGCCAGCAGCTTACGGACAGAACCCTTGGATACGCAGTATTTT
CASSLRTEPLDTQYF
>TRBJ2-5|TRBV27|-|TRBD2
TGTGCCAGCACCCCATTCGGTCTAGCGGGTGAAAGAGAGACCCAGTACTTC
CASTPFGLAGERETQYF
>TRBJ1-5|TRBV29-1|few|-
TGCAGCGTCTCAACAGCTAATCAGCCCCAGCATTTT
CSVSTANQPQHF
>TRBJ1-2|TRBV6-1|-|-
TGTGCCAGCAGTATTCGTCCGACGGGCTACACCTTC
CASSIRPTGYTF
>TRBJ2-4|TRBV29-1|-|TRBD2
TGCAGCGCCCACGGGCAGGGAGGGGACATTCAGTACTTC
CSAHGQGGDIQYF
>TRBJ2-6|TRBV19|many|-
TGTGCCAGTAGTATAGAGGGGGCTGGGGCCAACGTCCTGACTTTC
CASSIEGAGANVLTF
>TRBJ2-1|TRBV7-9|-|-
TGTGCCAGCAGCTTATTTGGTAATGAGCAGTTCTTC
CASSLFGNEQFF
>TRBJ1-4|TRBV5-1|-|-
TGCGCCAGCAGCTTGGGGGCTGTTAATGAAAAACTGTTTTTT
CASSLGAVNEKLFF
>TRBJ2-3|TRBV7-6|-|-
TGTGCCAGCAGCTCGAGGCAGGGTACGCAGTATTTT
CASSSRQGTQYF
>TRBJ2-3|TRBV30|-|TRBD2
TGTGCCTGGACCACGGGGGGTAGCTCAGATACGCAGTATTTT
CAWTTGGSSDTQYF
>TRBJ1-2|TRBV30|-|-
TGTGCCTGGAGTGTTGGCAGGAGCTATGGCTACACCTTC
CAWSVGRSYGYTF
>TRBJ2-1|TRBV6-5|few|TRBD2
TGTGCCAGCAGGTGGGGGACTAGCAGCCACAATGAGCAGTTCTTC
CASRWGTSSHNEQFF
>TRBJ1-4|TRBV30|-|-
TGTGCCTGGAGCCGGAGGAGTAATGAAAAACTGTTTTTT
CAWSRRSNEKLFF
>TRBJ2-5|TRBV20-1|-|-
TGCAGTGCTAGGGGCGGGGAGACCCAGTACTTC
CSARGGETQYF
>TRBJ2-3|TRBV29-1|-|TRBD2
TGCAGCGTTGGCGCAGCGGGGGGAGCAGATACGCAGTATTTT
CSVGAAGGADTQYF
>TRBJ1-1|TRBV9|-|-
TGTGCCAGCAGCGTCGCCGGGGGAAGGGATGCTTTCTTT
CASSVAGGRDAFF
>TRBJ2-7|TRBV11-2|-|TRBD1
TGTGCCAGCAGCCTTACGGGACAGGGGGGTAACGAGCAGTACTTC
CASSLTGQGGNEQYF
>TRBJ1-5|TRBV6-5|-|TRBD1
TGTGCCAGCAGTAATCAGGGGGGCAGTCAGCCCCAGCATTTT
CASSNQGGSQPQHF
>TRBJ2-1|TRBV9|-|-
TGTGCCAGCAGCGTAGGTAGCGTCAATGAGCAGTTCTTC
CASSVGSVNEQFF
>TRBJ2-5|TRBV28|once|-
TGTGCCAGCAGTTTGGGGCAGCAAGAGACCCAGTACTTC
CASSLGQQETQYF
>TRBJ1-4|TRBV5-4|-|TRBD1
TGTGCCAGCGGGAAGACAGGGATACATGAAAAACTGTTTTTT
CASGKTGIHEKLFF
>TRBJ2-7|TRBV6-5|few|-
TGTGCCAGCAGGGCAGTCTACGAGCAGTACTTC
CASRAVYEQYF
>TRBJ1-2|TRBV27|few|-
TGTGCCAGCAGCTCAGGCTTGGGCCCTAACTATGGCTACACCTTC
CASSSGLGPNYGYTF
>TRBJ1-2|TRBV6-5|-|-
TGTGCCAGCAGTTACCCCAGGGGCGGGGGCTACACCTTC
CASSYPRGGGYTF
>TRBJ2-7|TRBV7-9|-|-
TGTGCCAGCAGCTTATGGGCAGACTACGAGCAGTACTTC
CASSLWADYEQYF
>TRBJ1-5|TRBV6-5|many|-
TGTGCCAGCAGTCTTAACCTTAATCAGCCCCAGCATTTT
CASSLNLNQPQHF
>TRBJ1-1|TRBV5-4|-|-
TGTGCCAGCAGCCCGCCGGCCAGGAGGAACACTGAAGCTTTCTTT
CASSPPARRNTEAFF
>TRBJ2-7|TRBV4-1|many|-
TGCGCCAGCAGCCTCCTGAGCTCCTACGAGCAGTACTTC
CASSLLSSYEQYF
>TRBJ2-1|TRBV29-1|-|-
TGCAGCGTTGAAGGCCTAGCATCTTATGAGCAGTTCTTC
CSVEGLASYEQFF
>TRBJ2-3|TRBV5-4|-|TRBD1
TGTGCCAGCAGCCCAGGACAGGTTAGAGATACGCAGTATTTT
CASSPGQVRDTQYF
>TRBJ1-5|TRBV30|few|-
TGTGCCTGGATATCAGGGGTCGATCAGCCCCAGCATTTT
CAWISGVDQPQHF
>TRBJ1-1|TRBV5-6|once|-
TGTGCCAGCTTAGGACCGAACACTGAAGCTTTCTTT
CASLGPNTEAFF
>TRBJ2-6|TRBV4-2|few|-
TGTGCCAGCAGCCACCAATTGTTAGGGACTGGGGCCAACGTCCTGACTTTC
CASSHQLLGTGANVLTF
>TRBJ2-1|TRBV9|-|TRBD2
TGTGCCAGCAGCGTAGTGTCTAGCGGGAGTCCTGAGCAGTTCTTC
CASSVVSSGSPEQFF
>TRBJ1-1|TRBV29-1|-|-
TGCAGCGCCCAGCTTGGGGGGGAAGCTTTCTTT
CSAQLGGEAFF
>TRBJ1-1|TRBV29-1|-|-
TGCAGCGTGATACGACGGACGAACACTGAAGCTTTCTTT
CSVIRRTNTEAFF
>TRBJ1-2|TRBV7-9|-|-
TGTGCCAGCAGCTTGACCGGACACTATGGCTACACCTTC
CASSLTGHYGYTF
>TRBJ1-1|TRBV11-2|-|-
TGTGCCAGCAGCTTAGCGATGAACACTGAAGCTTTCTTT
CASSLAMNTEAFF
>TRBJ1-3|TRBV9|few|-
TGTGCCAGCAGCGTCGCCCAATCCACCTCTGGAAACACCATATATTTT
CASSVAQSTSGNTIYF
>TRBJ1-6|TRBV4-1|-|-
TGCGCCAGCAGCCAGCCGAGGGGAACCCTCCACTTT
CASSQPRGTLHF
>TRBJ2-6|TRBV29-1|few|-
TGCAGCGTTGAACGGGGGACTGGGGCCAACGTCCTGACTTTC
CSVERGTGANVLTF
>TRBJ2-3|TRBV6-5|few|-
TGTGCCACCTGGGACCCCACAGATACGCAGTATTTT
CATWDPTDTQYF
>TRBJ2-1|TRBV7-7|-|TRBD1
TGTGCCAGCAGCTCGGACAGGGGAAATGAGCAGTTCTTC
CASSSDRGNEQFF
>TRBJ1-2|TRBV29-1|few|-
TGCAGCGTTGCACAGGGATCCTATGGCTACACCTTC
CSVAQGSYGYTF
>TRBJ2-7|TRBV13|-|-
TGTGCCAGCAGCTTGTCAATAACCTCCTACGAGCAGTACTTC
CASSLSITSYEQYF
>TRBJ1-2|TRBV30|-|-
TGTGCCTGGAGTGGGTTAAGGGGTCGTGGCTACACCTTC
CAWSGLRGRGYTF
>TRBJ2-6|TRBV29-1|-|-
TGCAGCGTTGGGGGCGCCGGAGCCGCTGGGGCCAACGTCCTGACTTTC
CSVGGAGAAGANVLTF